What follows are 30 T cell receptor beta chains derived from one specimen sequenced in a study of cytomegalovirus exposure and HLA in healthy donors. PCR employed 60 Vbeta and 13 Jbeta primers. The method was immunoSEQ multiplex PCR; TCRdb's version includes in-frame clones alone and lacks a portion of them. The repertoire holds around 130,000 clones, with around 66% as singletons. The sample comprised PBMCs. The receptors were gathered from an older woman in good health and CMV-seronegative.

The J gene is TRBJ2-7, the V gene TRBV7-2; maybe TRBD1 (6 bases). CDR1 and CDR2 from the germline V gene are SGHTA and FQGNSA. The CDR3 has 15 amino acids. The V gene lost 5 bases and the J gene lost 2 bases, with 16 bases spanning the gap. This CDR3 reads CASSQGDTGTYEQYF. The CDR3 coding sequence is TGTGCCAGCAGCCAAGGGGATACAGGGACCTACGAGCAGTACTTC.

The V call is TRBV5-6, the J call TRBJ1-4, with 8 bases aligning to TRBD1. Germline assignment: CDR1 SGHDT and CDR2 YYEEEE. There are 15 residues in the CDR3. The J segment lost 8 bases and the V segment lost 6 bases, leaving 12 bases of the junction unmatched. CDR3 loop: CASTLVGQAGEKLFF. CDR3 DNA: TGTGCCAGCACCCTAGTGGGACAGGCTGGGGAAAAACTGTTTTTT.

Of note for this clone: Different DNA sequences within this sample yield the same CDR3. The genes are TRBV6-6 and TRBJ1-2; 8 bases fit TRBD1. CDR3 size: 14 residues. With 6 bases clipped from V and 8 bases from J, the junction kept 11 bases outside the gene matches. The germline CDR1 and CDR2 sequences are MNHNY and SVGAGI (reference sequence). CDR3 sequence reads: CASSRGQGMEGYTF. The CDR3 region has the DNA TGTGCCAGCAGCCGTGGACAGGGTATGGAGGGCTACACCTTC.

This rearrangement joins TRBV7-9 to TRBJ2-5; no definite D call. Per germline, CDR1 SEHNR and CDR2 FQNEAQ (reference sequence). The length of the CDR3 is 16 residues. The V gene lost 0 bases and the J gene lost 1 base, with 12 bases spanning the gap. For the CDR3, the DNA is TGTGCCAGCAGCTTAGCCCCCAGAAGTGTCCAAGAGACCCAGTACTTC. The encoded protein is CASSLAPRSVQETQYF.

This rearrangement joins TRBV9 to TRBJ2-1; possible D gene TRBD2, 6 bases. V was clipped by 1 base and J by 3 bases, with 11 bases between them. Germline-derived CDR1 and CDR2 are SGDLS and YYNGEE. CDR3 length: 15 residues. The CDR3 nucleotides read TGTGCCAGCAGCGTACGCGGGGCCAACTACAATGAGCAGTTCTTC. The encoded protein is CASSVRGANYNEQFF.

The CDR3 coding sequence is TGTGCCAGCAGTTACTCATCGGGAGCGGGTAATGAGCAGTTCTTC. This codes for CASSYSSGAGNEQFF. J is TRBJ2-1 and V is TRBV6-5; perhaps TRBD2 as D (6 bases). Germline CDR1 reads MNHEY; CDR2 reads SVGAGI. V dropped 0 bases and J dropped 7 bases, with 13 bases sitting between them. The CDR3 spans 15 residues.

CDR3 in DNA: TGTGCCAGTAGCAGGGGGGTTGAAGCTTTCTTT. Its protein product is CASSRGVEAFF. The chain links TRBV19 to TRBJ1-1; 7 nucleotides line up with TRBD1. Germline-derived CDR1 and CDR2 are LNHDA and SQIVND (reference sequence). J gave up 7 bases and V 6 bases, and 2 bases lay outside the gene matches. The CDR3 runs to 11 residues.

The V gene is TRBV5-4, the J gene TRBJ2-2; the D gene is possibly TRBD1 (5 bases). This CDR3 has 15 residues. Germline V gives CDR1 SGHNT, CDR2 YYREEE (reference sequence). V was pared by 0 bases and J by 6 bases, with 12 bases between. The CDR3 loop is CASSLGGHKAGELFF. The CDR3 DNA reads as TGTGCCAGCAGCTTGGGAGGACATAAGGCCGGGGAGCTGTTTTTT.

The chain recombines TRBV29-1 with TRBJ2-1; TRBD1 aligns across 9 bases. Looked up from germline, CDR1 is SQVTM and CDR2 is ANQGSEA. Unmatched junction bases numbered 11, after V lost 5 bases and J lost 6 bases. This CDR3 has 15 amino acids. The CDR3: CSVLRTTGGGNEQFF. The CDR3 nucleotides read TGCAGCGTTCTGAGGACGACAGGGGGAGGCAATGAGCAGTTCTTC.

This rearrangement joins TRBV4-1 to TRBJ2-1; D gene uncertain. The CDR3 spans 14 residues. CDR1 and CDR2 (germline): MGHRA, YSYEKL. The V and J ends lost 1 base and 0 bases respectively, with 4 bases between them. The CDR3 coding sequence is TGCGCCAGCAGCCAAGCGAGCTCCTACAATGAGCAGTTCTTC. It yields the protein CASSQASSYNEQFF.

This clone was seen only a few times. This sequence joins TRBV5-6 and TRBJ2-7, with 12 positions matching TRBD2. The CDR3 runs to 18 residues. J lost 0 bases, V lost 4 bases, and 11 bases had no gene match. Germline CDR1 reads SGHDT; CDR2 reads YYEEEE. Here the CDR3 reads CASSQLGLAGGSSYEQYF. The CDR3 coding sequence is TGTGCCAGCAGCCAGCTCGGGCTAGCGGGGGGGAGCTCCTACGAGCAGTACTTC.

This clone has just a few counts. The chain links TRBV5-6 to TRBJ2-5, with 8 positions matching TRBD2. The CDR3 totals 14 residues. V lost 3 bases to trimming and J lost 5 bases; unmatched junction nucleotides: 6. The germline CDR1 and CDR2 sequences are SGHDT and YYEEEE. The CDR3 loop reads CASSSRGLVETQYF. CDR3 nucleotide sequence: TGTGCCAGCAGCTCACGGGGACTAGTGGAGACCCAGTACTTC.

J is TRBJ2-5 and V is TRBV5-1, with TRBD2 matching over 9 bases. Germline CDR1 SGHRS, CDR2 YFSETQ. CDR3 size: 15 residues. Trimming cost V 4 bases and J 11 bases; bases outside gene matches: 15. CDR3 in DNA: TGCGCCAGCAGCCGCCCTAGCGGGACTACGGTGGAGCAGTACTTC. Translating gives CASSRPSGTTVEQYF.

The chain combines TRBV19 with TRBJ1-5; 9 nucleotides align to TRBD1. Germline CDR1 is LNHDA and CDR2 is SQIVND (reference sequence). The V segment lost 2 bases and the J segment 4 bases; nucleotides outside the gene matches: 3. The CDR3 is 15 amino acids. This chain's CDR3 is CASSISTGGNQPQHF. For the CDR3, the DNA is TGTGCCAGTAGTATATCGACAGGGGGTAATCAGCCCCAGCATTTT.

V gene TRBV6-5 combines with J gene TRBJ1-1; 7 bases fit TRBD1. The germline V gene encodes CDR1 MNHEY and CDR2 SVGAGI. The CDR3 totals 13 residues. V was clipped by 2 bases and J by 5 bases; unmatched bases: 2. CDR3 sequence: CASSYRGRTEAFF. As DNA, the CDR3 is TGTGCCAGCAGTTACAGGGGGCGGACTGAAGCTTTCTTT.

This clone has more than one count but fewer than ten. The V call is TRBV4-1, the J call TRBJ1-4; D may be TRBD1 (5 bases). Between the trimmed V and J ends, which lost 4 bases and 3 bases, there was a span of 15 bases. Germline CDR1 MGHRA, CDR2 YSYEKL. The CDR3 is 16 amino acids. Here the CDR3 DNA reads TGCGCCAGCAGCCGATTCCAGGGTTCGGCTAATGAAAAACTGTTTTTT. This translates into CASSRFQGSANEKLFF.

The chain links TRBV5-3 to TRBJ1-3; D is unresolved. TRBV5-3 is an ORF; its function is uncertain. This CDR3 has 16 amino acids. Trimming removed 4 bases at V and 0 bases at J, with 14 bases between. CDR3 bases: TGTGCCAGAAGCCCGCGGACGGGATTCTCTGGAAACACCATATATTTT. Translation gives CARSPRTGFSGNTIYF.

CDR3 in amino acids: CASAFHRDRANEQFF. The DNA for the CDR3 is TGTGCCAGCGCTTTCCACCGGGACAGGGCCAATGAGCAGTTCTTC. This sequence joins TRBV27 and TRBJ2-1; 9 bases align to TRBD1. Losses at the gene ends were 8 bases for V and 6 bases for J; bases not matched to a gene: 11. The germline V gene has CDR1 MNHEY and CDR2 SMNVEV (reference sequence). The length of the CDR3 is 15 residues.

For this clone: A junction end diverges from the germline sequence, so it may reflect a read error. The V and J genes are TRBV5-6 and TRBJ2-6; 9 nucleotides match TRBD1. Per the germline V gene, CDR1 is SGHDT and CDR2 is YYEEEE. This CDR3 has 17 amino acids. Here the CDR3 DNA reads TGTGCCCGCAGTCCCGGGACAGGGAGGCCTGGGGCCAACGTCCTGACTTTC. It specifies CARSPGTGRPGANVLTF.

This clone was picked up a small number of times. The CDR3 DNA follows: TGTGCCAGCAGCTTAACCCGGAAGGGGAACAATGAGCAGTTCTTC. Its protein product is CASSLTRKGNNEQFF. The rearrangement links TRBV13 to TRBJ2-1, with D maybe TRBD1 (5 bases). Trimming removed 2 bases from V and 5 bases from J, with 13 bases in between. The CDR3 covers 15 residues. CDR1 is PRHDT and CDR2 is FYEKMQ in the germline V gene (reference sequence).

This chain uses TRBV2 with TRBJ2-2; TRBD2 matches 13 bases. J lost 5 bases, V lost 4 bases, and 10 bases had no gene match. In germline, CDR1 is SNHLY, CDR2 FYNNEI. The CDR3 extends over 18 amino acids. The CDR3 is CASSADSGLAGRTGELFF. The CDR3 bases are TGTGCCAGCAGTGCCGATTCGGGACTAGCGGGGAGGACCGGGGAGCTGTTTTTT.

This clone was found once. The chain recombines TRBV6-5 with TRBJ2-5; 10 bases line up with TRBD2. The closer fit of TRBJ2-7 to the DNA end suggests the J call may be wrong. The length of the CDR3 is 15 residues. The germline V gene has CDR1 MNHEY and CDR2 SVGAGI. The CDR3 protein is CASSYSRLAGVEQYF. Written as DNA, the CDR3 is TGTGCCAGCAGTTACTCCCGGCTAGCGGGAGTCGAGCAGTACTTC.

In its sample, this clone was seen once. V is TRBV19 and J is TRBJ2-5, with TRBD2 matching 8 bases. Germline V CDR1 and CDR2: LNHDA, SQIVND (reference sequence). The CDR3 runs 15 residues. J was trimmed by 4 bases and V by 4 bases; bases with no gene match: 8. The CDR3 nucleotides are TGTGCCAGTAGTACTGGGACTAGAGGGGGAGAGACCCAGTACTTC. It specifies CASSTGTRGGETQYF.

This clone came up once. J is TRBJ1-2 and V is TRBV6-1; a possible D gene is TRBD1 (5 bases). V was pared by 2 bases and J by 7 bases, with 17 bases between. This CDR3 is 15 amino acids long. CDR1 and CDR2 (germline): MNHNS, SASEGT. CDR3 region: CASSESGRDLGGYTF. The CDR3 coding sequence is TGTGCCAGCAGTGAATCTGGAAGGGACTTAGGTGGCTACACCTTC.

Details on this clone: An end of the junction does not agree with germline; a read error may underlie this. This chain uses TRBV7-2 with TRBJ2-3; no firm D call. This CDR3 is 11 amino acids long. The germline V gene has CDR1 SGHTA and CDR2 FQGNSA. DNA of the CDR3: TGTGCCAGCAGCGTCACAGATGCGCAGTATTTT. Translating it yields CASSVTDAQYF.

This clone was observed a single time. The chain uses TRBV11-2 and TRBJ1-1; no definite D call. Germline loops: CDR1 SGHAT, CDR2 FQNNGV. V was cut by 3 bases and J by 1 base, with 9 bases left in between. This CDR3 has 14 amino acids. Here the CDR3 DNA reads TGTGCCAGCAGCTTCGACACCTGGAACACTGAAGCTTTCTTT. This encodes CASSFDTWNTEAFF.

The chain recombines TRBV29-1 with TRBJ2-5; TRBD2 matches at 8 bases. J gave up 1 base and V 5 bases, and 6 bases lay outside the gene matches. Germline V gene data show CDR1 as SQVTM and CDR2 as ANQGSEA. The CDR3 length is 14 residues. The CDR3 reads CSVSRGARQETQYF. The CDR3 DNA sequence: TGCAGCGTTTCGCGGGGGGCGCGCCAAGAGACCCAGTACTTC.

The CDR3 loop reads CASTRDNSYNEQFF. CDR3 bases: TGTGCCAGCACCCGGGACAACTCCTACAATGAGCAGTTCTTC. The chain uses TRBV2 and TRBJ2-1; D perhaps matches TRBD1 (6 bases). With 7 bases removed from V and 0 bases from J, the gap between germline ends came to 10 bases. The CDR3 consists of 14 residues. Germline lookup yields CDR1 SNHLY and CDR2 FYNNEI.

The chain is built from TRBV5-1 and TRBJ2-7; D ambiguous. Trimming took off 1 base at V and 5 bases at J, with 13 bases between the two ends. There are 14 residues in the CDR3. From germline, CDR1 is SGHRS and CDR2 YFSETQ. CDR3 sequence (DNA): TGCGCCAGCAGCTTGACCCACCAATCGGACGAGCAGTACTTC. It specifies CASSLTHQSDEQYF.

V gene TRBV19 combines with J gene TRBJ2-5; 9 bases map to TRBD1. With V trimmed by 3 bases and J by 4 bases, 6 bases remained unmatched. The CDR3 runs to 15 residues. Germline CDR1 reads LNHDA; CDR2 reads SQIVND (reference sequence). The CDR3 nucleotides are TGTGCCAGTAGTATCGGGACAGGGCTGAGAGAGACCCAGTACTTC. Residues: CASSIGTGLRETQYF.